This T cell receptor beta chain was recorded in a study of blood T cell repertoires in COVID-19. Whole-study context: The United States, Italy and Spain were the sources of the acute and convalescent COVID-19 samples. The cDNA or gDNA used as material had been derived from T cells, B-cell-depleted T cells, or PBMCs.

This clone was recorded only once. As originally analysed: The assay estimated nucleated cells by amplifying reference gene primers. Libraries were prepared by immunoSEQ multiplex PCR; TCRdb keeps only in-frame clonotypes and omits some of them. The V and J calls and clone size were taken over from that table, and D and trimming were inferred from the DNA. The data show a few hundred thousand clones, with 87% seen just once and 1.5% to 2% held by the top ten. Trimming took off 4 bases at V and 0 bases at J, with 15 bases between the two ends. The CDR3 contains 16 residues. From germline, CDR1 is MNHNY and CDR2 SVGAGI (reference sequence).

The clonotype was recovered from a man between 35 and 55 years old with active or convalescent COVID-19. The sequencing sample was made of peripheral blood. The V call is TRBV6-6, the J call TRBJ1-1, with D possibly being TRBD1 (5 bases). The DNA for the CDR3 is TGTGCCAGCAGTTTCCCGACAGCCAGCATGAACACTGAAGCTTTCTTT. Encoded protein: CASSFPTASMNTEAFF.